These T cell receptor beta chains were read from a single sample in a study of T cell repertoires in cytomegalovirus infection. TCRdb fed the reads into MiXCR, producing one record per CDR3 protein. Of around 530,000 distinct CDR3 sequences listed, more than 25% are singletons. The specimen was PBMCs. All receptors come from a human donor in good health (CMV status not recorded). Some clones in this sample may be carry-over from other donors' samples. The CDR3 runs from the conserved cysteine through the conserved F or W. Fields, in order: V gene, D gene, clone size, J gene, CDR3 DNA, CDR3 protein. A D gene is named only where the DNA matches it firmly. Clone size is not always given. Where it is, it says once, few, many or a class for expanded clones.

TRBV28	.	.	TRBJ1-4	TGTGCCAGCCGGGATGAAAGACTGTTTTTT	CASRDERLFF
TRBV6-5	TRBD2	.	TRBJ2-1	TGTGCCAGCAGTTACTCGGCACTAGCGGGGGATGAGCAGTTCTTC	CASSYSALAGDEQFF
TRBV7-2	.	many	TRBJ1-5	TGTGCCAGCAGCAGGGCGGGGGCCCAGGCCCAGCATTTT	CASSRAGAQAQHF
TRBV25-1	.	.	TRBJ2-1	TGTGCCAGCAGTCGTGAATCCGGCTCCTACAATGAGCAGTTCTTC	CASSRESGSYNEQFF
TRBV12-3/TRBV12-4	.	many	TRBJ2-1	TGTGCCAGCAGTTCTAGCAGGAATGAGCAGTTCTTC	CASSSSRNEQFF
TRBV5-3	.	.	TRBJ1-2	TGTGCCAGCAGCTTAGACCAATTAACCCTAAACTATGGCTACACCTTC	CASSLDQLTLNYGYTF
TRBV2	.	.	TRBJ1-4	TGTGCCAGCAGGGTAGATCAGGGAGGACTGTTTTTT	CASRVDQGGLFF
TRBV2	TRBD1	.	TRBJ1-3	TGTGCCAGCAGTTGGGGACAGGGCTTTGACTCTGGAAACACCATATATTTT	CASSWGQGFDSGNTIYF
TRBV6-2/TRBV6-3	TRBD2	few	TRBJ2-7	TGTGCCAGCAGTTACTCCACTAGCGGGTCAAGCTACGAGCAGTACTTC	CASSYSTSGSSYEQYF
TRBV18	TRBD2	.	TRBJ2-1	TGTGCCAGCTCACCATTTCAGCGGGAGCAAGATTCGGGCAATGAGCAGTTCTTC	CASSPFQREQDSGNEQFF
TRBV30	TRBD2	few	TRBJ2-1	TGTGCCTGGAGTGTTAGCGGGTACAATGAGCAGTTCTTC	CAWSVSGYNEQFF
TRBV20-1	TRBD2	few	TRBJ2-1	TGCAGTGCTGCAGGGACTAGGATGTTGGATGAGCAGTTCTTC	CSAAGTRMLDEQFF
TRBV7-3	TRBD1	few	TRBJ2-3	TGTGCCAGCAGCTTAACGCCGGCTCAGGGGGCGACGCAGTATTTT	CASSLTPAQGATQYF
TRBV12-3/TRBV12-4	TRBD2	few	TRBJ2-7	TGTGCCAGCAGTTCACGTGGGACTAGCGGCTCCTACGAGCAGTACTTC	CASSSRGTSGSYEQYF
TRBV4-3	.	many	TRBJ1-2	TGCGCCAGCAGACTACAAGAGCAGGGCCCCTATGGCTACACCTTC	CASRLQEQGPYGYTF
TRBV7-2	.	.	TRBJ2-5	TGTGCCAGCAGCCCACCCCGGGCCCAGGGGGAGACCCAGTACTTC	CASSPPRAQGETQYF
TRBV5-1	.	few	TRBJ1-1	TGCGCCAGCAGCTTGGCCCCGGGGGCGGTGACTGAAGCTTTCTTT	CASSLAPGAVTEAFF
TRBV19	TRBD1	few	TRBJ1-1	TGTGCCAGTAGTATAGGGATACGGACAGGGGCGACTGAAGCTTTCTTT	CASSIGIRTGATEAFF
TRBV12-3/TRBV12-4	.	few	TRBJ1-5	TGTGCCAGCAGCTGGGACGCAAGCTCCTATCAGCCCCAGCATTTT	CASSWDASSYQPQHF
TRBV6-5	.	few	TRBJ1-3	TGTGCCAGCAGTTACTCGTACCCGACCTCTGGAAACACCATATATTTT	CASSYSYPTSGNTIYF
TRBV7-2	.	.	TRBJ2-2	TGTGCCAGCAGCTTCCCCTCCGCCCAGAACACCGGGGAGCTGTTTTTT	CASSFPSAQNTGELFF
TRBV19	.	few	TRBJ2-5	TGTGCCACCCGGGTCGCGCACTACCAAGAGACCCAGTACTTC	CATRVAHYQETQYF
TRBV9	.	.	TRBJ2-3	TGTGCCAGCAGCGCTCGAGATTCCCGAGATACGCAGTATTTT	CASSARDSRDTQYF
TRBV7-2	.	many	TRBJ2-5	TGTGCCAGCAGCCCACCACAAGGGACAAGGGAGACCCAGTACTTC	CASSPPQGTRETQYF
TRBV18	TRBD1	.	TRBJ2-5	TGTGCCAGCTCACGGAAACAGGGGCTGCAAGAGACCCAGTACTTC	CASSRKQGLQETQYF
TRBV2	.	.	TRBJ1-5	TGTGCCAGCAGGGGGATCCGGGACACCTATAGCAATCAGCCCCAGCATTTT	CASRGIRDTYSNQPQHF
TRBV30	.	.	TRBJ2-2	TGTGCCTGGAGCAGATACGGCCCCGGGGAGCTGTTTTTT	CAWSRYGPGELFF
TRBV19	.	few	TRBJ1-5	TGTGCCAGTAGGCCCCCCGGGGGTCGGGGTCAGCCCCAGCATTTT	CASRPPGGRGQPQHF
TRBV7-9	.	many	TRBJ2-5	TGTGCCAGCAGCTTACAGACCTCTGATCCTAGAGAGACCCAGTACTTC	CASSLQTSDPRETQYF
TRBV6-1	.	many	TRBJ1-5	TGTGCCAGCAGTGCGGACCGGGGTCAGCCCCAGCATTTT	CASSADRGQPQHF
TRBV28	TRBD1	many	TRBJ2-3	TGTGCCAGCAGTTTTTGGTGGACAGGGGTCACAGATACGCAGTATTTT	CASSFWWTGVTDTQYF
TRBV7-3	.	few	TRBJ2-3	TGTGCCAGCAGTCGGGTGTTGGGTGGATCCACAGATACGCAGTATTTT	CASSRVLGGSTDTQYF
TRBV5-5	TRBD1	few	TRBJ1-4	TGTGCCAGCAGCTCACAGGGGGCGACCGAAAAACTGTTTTTT	CASSSQGATEKLFF
TRBV20-1	.	.	TRBJ1-5	TGCAGTGCTAGTGAAGGGACCAATCAGCCCCAGCATTTT	CSASEGTNQPQHF
TRBV10-3	TRBD1	.	TRBJ2-7	TGTGCCATCAGTGATCATACCGGGACAGGGAGCGAGCAGTACTTC	CAISDHTGTGSEQYF
TRBV2	TRBD1	few	TRBJ1-2	TGTGCCAGCAGAAAACCGACAGGGTCCTATGGCTACACCTTC	CASRKPTGSYGYTF
TRBV11-3	TRBD2	few	TRBJ2-1	TGTGCCAGCAGCTTAGTTGGGACTAGCGGAGGGGATGAGCAGTTCTTC	CASSLVGTSGGDEQFF
TRBV7-6	.	many	TRBJ1-2	TGTGCCAGCAGCCCGCGCCGGGACTCGGATGGCTACACCTTC	CASSPRRDSDGYTF
TRBV6-2/TRBV6-3	TRBD1	.	TRBJ1-1	TGTGCCAGCAGCCTACCCGGGACAGCGAACACTGAAGCTTTCTTT	CASSLPGTANTEAFF
TRBV12-3/TRBV12-4	.	many	TRBJ1-6	TGTGCCAGCAGTTCTCAGGGTGGTAATTCACCCCTCCACTTT	CASSSQGGNSPLHF
TRBV12-3/TRBV12-4	.	few	TRBJ1-1	TGTGCCAGCAGTTTTGGGGCTGGAACTGAAGCTTTCTTT	CASSFGAGTEAFF
TRBV19	TRBD1	few	TRBJ1-2	TGTGCCAGTAGTACGACGACAGGGGTCTATGGCTACACCTTC	CASSTTTGVYGYTF
TRBV6-6	.	few	TRBJ2-4	TGTGCCAGCAGTTACTCGAGGAAGGGTGAACTAGCCAAAAACATTCAGTACTTC	CASSYSRKGELAKNIQYF
TRBV6-2/TRBV6-3	TRBD1	few	TRBJ2-5	TGTGCCAGCAGACCGACAGGGAAAGAGACCCAGTACTTC	CASRPTGKETQYF
TRBV15	TRBD1	many	TRBJ1-5	TGTGCCACCAGCAGAGATCCCCCGGGACAGGGGGACAATCAGCCCCAGCATTTT	CATSRDPPGQGDNQPQHF
TRBV9	TRBD1	.	TRBJ1-2	TGTGCCAGCAGCCCCCAGACAGGGGACCCTTATGGCTACACCTTC	CASSPQTGDPYGYTF
TRBV27	.	.	TRBJ1-1	TGTGCCAGCATCCGGGAGAGGAAGTGGGTCACTGAAGCTTTCTTT	CASIRERKWVTEAFF
TRBV12-3/TRBV12-4	TRBD2	few	TRBJ2-1	TGTGCCAGCAGTTTTCAGACGCTTCGGGAGGGATATGAGCAGTTCTTC	CASSFQTLREGYEQFF
TRBV19	.	.	TRBJ1-5	TGTGCCAGCAGTGAGATTTATAGCAATCAGCCCCAGCATTTT	CASSEIYSNQPQHF